This T cell receptor (beta chain) comes out of a study of T cells after yellow fever vaccination. As for the study in general: The authors prepared low-cell-number fractions using SMART-Seq v4 Ultra Low Input.

From the 5' RACE reads, TCRdb called clonotypes with MiXCR, one entry per CDR3 protein. The data contain 200,000 to 300,000 distinct CDR3 sequences, roughly 6.3% of them singletons. The sample holds many counts of this clonotype. Its antigen remains unidentified. Whole-study results and caveats: The booster response re-showed most primary clones: roughly 97% CD4, over 80% CD8. Repertoires obtained by FACS sorting could include abundant clonotypes that entered as contaminants from the bulk population. The secondary T-cell response peaked on day 5, not day 15, but was weaker.

The sequencing used CD4+ T cells sorted from PBMCs, collected on the day of the yellow fever booster vaccination. This TCR derives from a man aged 25 to 40 who received the YFV17D yellow fever vaccine.

The CDR3 sequence: CSAPVGMGQISTDTQYF. In DNA, the CDR3 is TGCAGTGCTCCGGTAGGCATGGGACAGATAAGCACAGATACGCAGTATTTT. The V call is TRBV20-1, the J call TRBJ2-3; TRBD1 matches at 7 bases. Trimming at V came to 5 bases and at J to 0 bases, leaving 14 bases not matched to a gene. The CDR3 length is 17 residues. Germline CDR1 reads DFQATT; CDR2 reads SNEGSKA (reference sequence).